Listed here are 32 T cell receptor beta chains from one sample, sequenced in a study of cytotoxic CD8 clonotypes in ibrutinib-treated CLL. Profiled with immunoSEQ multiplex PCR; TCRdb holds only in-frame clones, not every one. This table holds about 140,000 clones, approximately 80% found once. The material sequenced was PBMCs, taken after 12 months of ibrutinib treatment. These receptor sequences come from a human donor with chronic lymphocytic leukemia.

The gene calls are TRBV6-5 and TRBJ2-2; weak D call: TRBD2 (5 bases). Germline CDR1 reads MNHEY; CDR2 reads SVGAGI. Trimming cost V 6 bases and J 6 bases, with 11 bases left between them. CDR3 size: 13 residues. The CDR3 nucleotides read TGTGCCAGCAGCCCCACCGGGGCCGGGGAGCTGTTTTTT. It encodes CASSPTGAGELFF.

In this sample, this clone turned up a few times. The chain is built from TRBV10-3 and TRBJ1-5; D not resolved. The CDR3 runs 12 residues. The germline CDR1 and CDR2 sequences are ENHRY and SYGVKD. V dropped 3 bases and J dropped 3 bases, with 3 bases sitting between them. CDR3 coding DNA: TGTGCCATCAGTGAAACCAATCAGCCCCAGCATTTT. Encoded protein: CAISETNQPQHF.

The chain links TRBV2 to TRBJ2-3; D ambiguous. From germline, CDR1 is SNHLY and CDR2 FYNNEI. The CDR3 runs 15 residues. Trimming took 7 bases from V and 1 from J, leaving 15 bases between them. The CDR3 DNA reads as TGTGCCAGCATAAATTCCCGGGTAGGCACAGATACGCAGTATTTT. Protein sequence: CASINSRVGTDTQYF.

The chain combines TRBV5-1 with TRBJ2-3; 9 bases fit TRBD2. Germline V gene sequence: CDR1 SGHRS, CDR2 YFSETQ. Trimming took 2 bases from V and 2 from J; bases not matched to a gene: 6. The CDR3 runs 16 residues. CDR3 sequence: CASSLPGTSYTDTQYF. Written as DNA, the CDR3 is TGCGCCAGCAGCTTACCCGGGACTAGCTACACAGATACGCAGTATTTT.

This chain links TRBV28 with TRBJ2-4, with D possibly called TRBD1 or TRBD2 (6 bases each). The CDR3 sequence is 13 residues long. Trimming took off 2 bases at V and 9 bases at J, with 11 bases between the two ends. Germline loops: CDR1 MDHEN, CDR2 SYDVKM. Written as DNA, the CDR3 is TGTGCCAGCAGTTTACCGGGGGCGGCCATTCAGTACTTC. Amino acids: CASSLPGAAIQYF.

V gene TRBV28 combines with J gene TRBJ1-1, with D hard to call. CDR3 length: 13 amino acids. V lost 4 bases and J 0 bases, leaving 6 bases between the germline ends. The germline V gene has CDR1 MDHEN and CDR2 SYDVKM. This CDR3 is CASSSSMNTEAFF. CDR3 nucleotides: TGTGCCAGCAGTTCTTCAATGAACACTGAAGCTTTCTTT.

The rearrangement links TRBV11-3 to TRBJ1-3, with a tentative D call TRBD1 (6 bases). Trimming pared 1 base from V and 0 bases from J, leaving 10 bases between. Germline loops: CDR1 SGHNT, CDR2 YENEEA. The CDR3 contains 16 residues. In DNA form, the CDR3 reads TGTGCCAGCAGCTTAGGTGGACAGCGCTCTGGAAACACCATATATTTT. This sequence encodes CASSLGGQRSGNTIYF.

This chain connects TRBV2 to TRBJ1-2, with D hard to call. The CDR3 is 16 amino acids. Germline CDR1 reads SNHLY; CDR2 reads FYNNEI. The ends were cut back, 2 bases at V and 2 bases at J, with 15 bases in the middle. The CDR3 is CASSEPSRSINYGYTF. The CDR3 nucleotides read TGTGCCAGCAGTGAACCATCAAGGTCCATCAACTATGGCTACACCTTC.

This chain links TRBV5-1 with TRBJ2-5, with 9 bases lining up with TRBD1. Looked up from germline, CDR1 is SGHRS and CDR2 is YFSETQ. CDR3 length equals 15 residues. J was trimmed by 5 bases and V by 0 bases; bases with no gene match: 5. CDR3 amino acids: CASSLGQGVKETQYF. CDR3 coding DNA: TGCGCCAGCAGCTTGGGACAGGGGGTTAAGGAGACCCAGTACTTC.

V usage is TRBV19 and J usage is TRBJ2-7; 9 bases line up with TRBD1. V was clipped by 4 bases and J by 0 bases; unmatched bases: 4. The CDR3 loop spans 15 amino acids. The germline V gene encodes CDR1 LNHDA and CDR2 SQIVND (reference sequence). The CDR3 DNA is TGTGCCAGTAGTACAGGACAGGGGAGCTCCTACGAGCAGTACTTC. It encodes CASSTGQGSSYEQYF.

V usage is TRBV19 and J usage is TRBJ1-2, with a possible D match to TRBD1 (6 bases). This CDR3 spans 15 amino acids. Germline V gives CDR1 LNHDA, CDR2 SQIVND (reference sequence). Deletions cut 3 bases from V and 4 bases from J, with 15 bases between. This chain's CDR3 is CASSISGAPGYGYTF. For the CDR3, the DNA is TGTGCCAGTAGTATCTCGGGGGCACCGGGCTATGGCTACACCTTC.

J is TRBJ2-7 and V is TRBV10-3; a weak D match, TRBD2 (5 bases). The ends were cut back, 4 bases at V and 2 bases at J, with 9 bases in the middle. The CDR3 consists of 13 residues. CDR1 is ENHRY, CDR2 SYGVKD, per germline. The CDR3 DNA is TGTGCCATCAGTGCGTACGGGGCCTACGAGCAGTACTTC. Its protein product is CAISAYGAYEQYF.

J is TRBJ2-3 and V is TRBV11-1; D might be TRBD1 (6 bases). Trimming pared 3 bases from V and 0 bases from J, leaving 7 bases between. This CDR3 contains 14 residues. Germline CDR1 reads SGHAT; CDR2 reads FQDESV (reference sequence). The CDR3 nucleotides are TGTGCCAGCAGCTTCACAGGGAGCACAGATACGCAGTATTTT. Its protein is CASSFTGSTDTQYF.

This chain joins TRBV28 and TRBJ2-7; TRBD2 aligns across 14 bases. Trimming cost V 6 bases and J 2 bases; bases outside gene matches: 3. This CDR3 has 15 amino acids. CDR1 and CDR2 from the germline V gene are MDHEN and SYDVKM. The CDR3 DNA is TGTGCCAGCAGGGGACTAGCGGGAGAGCCCTACGAGCAGTACTTC. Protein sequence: CASRGLAGEPYEQYF. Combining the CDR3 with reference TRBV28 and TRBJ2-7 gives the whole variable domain DVKVTQSSRYLVKRTGEKVFLECVQDMDHENMFWYRQDPGLGLRLIYFSYDVKMKEKGDIPEGYSVSREKKERFSLILESASTNQTSMYLCASRGLAGEPYEQYFGPGTRLTVT.

The CDR3 sequence is CASSPTVMNTEAFF. In DNA, the CDR3 is TGCGCCAGCAGCCCGACAGTGATGAACACTGAAGCTTTCTTT. J is TRBJ1-1 and V is TRBV5-1; D may be TRBD1 (5 bases). CDR1 SGHRS and CDR2 YFSETQ come from the germline V gene. V was trimmed by 4 bases and J by 0 bases, leaving 10 bases between them. The CDR3 contains 14 residues.

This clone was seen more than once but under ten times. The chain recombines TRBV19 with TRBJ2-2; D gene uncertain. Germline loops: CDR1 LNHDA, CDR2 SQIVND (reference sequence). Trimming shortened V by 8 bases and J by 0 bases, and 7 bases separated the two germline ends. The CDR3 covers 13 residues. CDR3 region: CASVNPNTGELFF. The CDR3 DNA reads TGTGCCAGTGTCAACCCGAACACCGGGGAGCTGTTTTTT.

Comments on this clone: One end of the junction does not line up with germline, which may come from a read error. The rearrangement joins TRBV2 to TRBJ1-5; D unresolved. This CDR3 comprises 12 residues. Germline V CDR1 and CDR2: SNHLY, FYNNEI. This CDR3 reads CASSALLQPQHF. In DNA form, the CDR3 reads TGTGCCAGTAGTGCCCTCTTACAGCCCCAGCATTTT.

The DNA for the CDR3 is TGTGCCAGCAGCGTACCCAATACTAGTGCATGGCGGAATGAGCAGTTCTTC. Translated: CASSVPNTSAWRNEQFF. This chain links TRBV9 with TRBJ2-1; weak D call: TRBD2 (5 bases). Germline V gene sequence: CDR1 SGDLS, CDR2 YYNGEE. The CDR3 sequence is 17 residues long. Trimming removed 1 base at V and 7 bases at J, with 21 bases between.

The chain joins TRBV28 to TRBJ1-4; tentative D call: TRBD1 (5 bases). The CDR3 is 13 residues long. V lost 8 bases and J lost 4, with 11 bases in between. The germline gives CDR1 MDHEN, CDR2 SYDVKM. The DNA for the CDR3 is TGTGCCAGCCTGGGACTTAGTAATGAAAAACTGTTTTTT. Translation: CASLGLSNEKLFF.

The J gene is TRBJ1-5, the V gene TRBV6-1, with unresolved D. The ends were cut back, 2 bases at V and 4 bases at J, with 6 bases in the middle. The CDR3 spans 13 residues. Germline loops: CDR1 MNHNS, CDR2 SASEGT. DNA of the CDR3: TGTGCCAGCAGTGAACAGTCAAATCAGCCCCAGCATTTT. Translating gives CASSEQSNQPQHF.

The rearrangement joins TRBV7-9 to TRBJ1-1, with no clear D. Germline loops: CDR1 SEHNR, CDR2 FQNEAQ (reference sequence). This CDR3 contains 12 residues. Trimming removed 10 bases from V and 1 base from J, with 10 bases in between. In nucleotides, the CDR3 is TGTGCCACGGGGTCTCCGAACACTGAAGCTTTCTTT. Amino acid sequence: CATGSPNTEAFF.

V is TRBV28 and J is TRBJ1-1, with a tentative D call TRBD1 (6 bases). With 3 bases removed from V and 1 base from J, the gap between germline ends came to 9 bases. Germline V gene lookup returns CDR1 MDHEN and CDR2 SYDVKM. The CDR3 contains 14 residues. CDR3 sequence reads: CASSFRQANTEAFF. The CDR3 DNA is TGTGCCAGCAGTTTCAGACAGGCGAACACTGAAGCTTTCTTT.

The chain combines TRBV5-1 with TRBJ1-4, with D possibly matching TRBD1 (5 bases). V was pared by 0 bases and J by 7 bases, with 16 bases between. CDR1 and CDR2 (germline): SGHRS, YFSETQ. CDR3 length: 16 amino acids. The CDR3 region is CASSLAGHLPSEKLFF. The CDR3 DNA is TGCGCCAGCAGCTTGGCCGGACACCTACCGAGTGAAAAACTGTTTTTT.

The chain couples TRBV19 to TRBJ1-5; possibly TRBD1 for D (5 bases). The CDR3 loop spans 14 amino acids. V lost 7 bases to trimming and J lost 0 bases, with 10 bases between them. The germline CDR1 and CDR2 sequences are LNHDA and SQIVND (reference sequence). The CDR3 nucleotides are TGTGCCAGTAAGGGGAGTTATAGCAATCAGCCCCAGCATTTT. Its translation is CASKGSYSNQPQHF.

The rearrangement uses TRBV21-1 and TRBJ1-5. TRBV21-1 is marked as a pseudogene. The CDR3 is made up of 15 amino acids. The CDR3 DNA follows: TGTGCCAGCCTGGGGGGGGCCTTTGGTAATCAGCCCCAGCATTTT. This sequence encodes CASLGGAFGNQPQHF.

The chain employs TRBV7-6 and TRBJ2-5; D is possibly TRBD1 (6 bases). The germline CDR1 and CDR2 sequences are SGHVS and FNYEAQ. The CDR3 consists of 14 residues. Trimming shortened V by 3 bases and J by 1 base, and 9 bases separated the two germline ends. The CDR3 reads CASSLQGTQETQYF. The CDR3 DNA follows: TGTGCCAGCAGCTTGCAGGGGACCCAAGAGACCCAGTACTTC. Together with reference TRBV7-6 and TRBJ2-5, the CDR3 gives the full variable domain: GAGVSQSPRYKVTKRGQDVALRCDPISGHVSLYWYRQALGQGPEFLTYFNYEAQQDKSGLPNDRFSAERPEGSISTLTIQRTEQRDSAMYRCASSLQGTQETQYFGPGTRLLVL.

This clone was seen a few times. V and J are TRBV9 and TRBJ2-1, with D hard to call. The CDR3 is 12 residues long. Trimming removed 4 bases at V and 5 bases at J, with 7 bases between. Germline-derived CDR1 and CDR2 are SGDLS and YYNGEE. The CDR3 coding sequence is TGTGCCAGCAGCCCTCATAACAATGAGCAGTTCTTC. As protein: CASSPHNNEQFF.

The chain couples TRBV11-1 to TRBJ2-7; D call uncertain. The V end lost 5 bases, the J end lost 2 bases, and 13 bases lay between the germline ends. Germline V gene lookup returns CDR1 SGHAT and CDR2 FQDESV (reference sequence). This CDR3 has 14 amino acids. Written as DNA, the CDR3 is TGTGCCAGCAGCAGAACGGGCCGAGCCTACGAGCAGTACTTC. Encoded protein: CASSRTGRAYEQYF. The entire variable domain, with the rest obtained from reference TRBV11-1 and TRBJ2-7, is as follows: EAEVAQSPRYKITEKSQAVAFWCDPISGHATLYWYRQILGQGPELLVQFQDESVVDDSQLPKDRFSAERLKGVDSTLKIQPAELGDSAMYLCASSRTGRAYEQYFGPGTRLTVT.

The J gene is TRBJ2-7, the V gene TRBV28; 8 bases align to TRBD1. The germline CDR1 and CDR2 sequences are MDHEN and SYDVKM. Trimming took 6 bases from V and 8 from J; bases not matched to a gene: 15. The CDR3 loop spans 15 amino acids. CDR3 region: CASRTPGTGVLQQYF. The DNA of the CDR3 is TGTGCCAGCAGAACCCCCGGGACAGGTGTTCTTCAGCAGTACTTC.

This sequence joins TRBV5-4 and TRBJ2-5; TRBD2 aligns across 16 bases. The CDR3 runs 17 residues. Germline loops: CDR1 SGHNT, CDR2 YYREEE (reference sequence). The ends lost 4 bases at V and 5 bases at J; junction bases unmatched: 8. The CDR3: CASSQGLAGGYLETQYF. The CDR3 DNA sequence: TGTGCCAGCAGCCAGGGACTAGCGGGGGGGTATTTGGAGACCCAGTACTTC.

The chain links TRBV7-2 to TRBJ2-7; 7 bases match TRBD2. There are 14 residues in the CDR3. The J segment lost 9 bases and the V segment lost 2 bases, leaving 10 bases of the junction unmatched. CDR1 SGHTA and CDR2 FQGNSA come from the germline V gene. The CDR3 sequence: CASSLIAAGTGQYF. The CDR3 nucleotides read TGTGCCAGCAGCTTAATCGCAGCGGGGACCGGGCAGTACTTC.

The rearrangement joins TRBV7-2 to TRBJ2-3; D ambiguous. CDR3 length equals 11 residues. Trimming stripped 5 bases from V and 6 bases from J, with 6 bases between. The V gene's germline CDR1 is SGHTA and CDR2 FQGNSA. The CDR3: CASSKSDTQYF. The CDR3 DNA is TGTGCCAGCAGCAAGAGTGATACGCAGTATTTT.